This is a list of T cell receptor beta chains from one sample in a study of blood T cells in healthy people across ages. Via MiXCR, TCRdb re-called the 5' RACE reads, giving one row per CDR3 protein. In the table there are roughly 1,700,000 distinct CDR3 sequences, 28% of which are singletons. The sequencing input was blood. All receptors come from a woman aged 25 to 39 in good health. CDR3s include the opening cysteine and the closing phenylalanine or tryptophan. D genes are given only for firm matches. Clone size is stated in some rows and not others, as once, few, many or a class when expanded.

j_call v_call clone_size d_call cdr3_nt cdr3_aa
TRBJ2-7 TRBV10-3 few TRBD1 TGTGCCATCAGTTACGGGACAGGGGACGGCTACGAGCAGTACTTC CAISYGTGDGYEQYF
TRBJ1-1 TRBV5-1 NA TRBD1 TGCGCCAGCACGCTTACAGGGGTGAACACTGAAGCTTTCTTT CASTLTGVNTEAFF
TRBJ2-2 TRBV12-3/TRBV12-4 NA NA TGTGCCAGCAGTTTAGGGAGGTCCGGGGAGCTGTTTTTT CASSLGRSGELFF
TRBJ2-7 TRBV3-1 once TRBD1 TGTGCCAGCAGCCATTGGGACAGAGGCTACGAGCAGTACTTC CASSHWDRGYEQYF
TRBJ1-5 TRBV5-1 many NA TGTGCCAGCAGCCTAGATGGACTGAGCAATCAGCCCCAGCATTTT CASSLDGLSNQPQHF
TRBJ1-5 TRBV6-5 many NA TGTGCCAGCAGTCAGACCGGGGATCAGCCCCAGCATTTT CASSQTGDQPQHF
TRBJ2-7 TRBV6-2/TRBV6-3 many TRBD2 TGTGCCAGCAGGCCAACGGGACTAGCGATAAAACAGTACTTC CASRPTGLAIKQYF
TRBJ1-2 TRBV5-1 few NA TGCGCCAGCAGCTTGGGGACGTCCGTATATGGCTACACCTTC CASSLGTSVYGYTF
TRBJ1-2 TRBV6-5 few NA TGTGCCAGCAGTTACCTTGACAGCACTGGCTACACCTTC CASSYLDSTGYTF
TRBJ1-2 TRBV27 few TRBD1 TGTGCCAGCGGAACAGGGGTAGGCTACACCTTC CASGTGVGYTF
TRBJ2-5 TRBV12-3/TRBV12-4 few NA TGTGCCAGCAGTCCTATCGGGGGAGAAGGAGAGACCCAGTACTTC CASSPIGGEGETQYF
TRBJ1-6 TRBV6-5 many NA TGTGCCAGCAGTTACTCCGGACCACGCCCTGGGGCCTATAATTCACCCCTCCACTTT CASSYSGPRPGAYNSPLHF
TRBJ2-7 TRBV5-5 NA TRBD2 TGTGCCAGCAGCCTTACTTCGACTAGCGTGTGCGAGCAGTACTTC CASSLTSTSVCEQYF
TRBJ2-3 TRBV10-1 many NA TGTGCCAGCAGACCAGGGGGGAGCACAGATACGCAGTATTTT CASRPGGSTDTQYF
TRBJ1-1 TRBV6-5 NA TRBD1 TGTGCCAGCAGTTATCGGACAGGGGGGGGAGGGGCTTTCTTT CASSYRTGGGGAFF
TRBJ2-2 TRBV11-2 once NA TGTGCCAGCAGCGCCGCCAGGGGTGGGACCGGGGAGCTGTTTTTT CASSAARGGTGELFF
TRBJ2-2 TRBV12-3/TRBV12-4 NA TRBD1 TGTGCCAGCAGCCGAAACAGGGGGCGATCCGGGGAGCTGTTTTTT CASSRNRGRSGELFF
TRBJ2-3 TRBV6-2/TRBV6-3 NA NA TGTGCCAGCAGTACAGACCCCGGGACCGAGGTCCACACAGATACGCAGTATTTT CASSTDPGTEVHTDTQYF
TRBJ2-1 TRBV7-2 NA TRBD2 TGTGCCAGCAGCGGGACTAGTTTCTCCTACAATGAGCAGTTCTTC CASSGTSFSYNEQFF
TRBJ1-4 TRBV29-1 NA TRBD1 TGCAGCGTTTCCGACAGGGGGCAAGGCGAAAAACTGTTTTTT CSVSDRGQGEKLFF
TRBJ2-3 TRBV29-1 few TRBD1 TGCAGCGTTGAGGGCACAGGGGGCGAAACAGATACGCAGTATTTT CSVEGTGGETDTQYF
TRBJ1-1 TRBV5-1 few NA TGCGCCAGCAGCTCGGAGGGGGGGATGAACACTGAAGCTTTCTTT CASSSEGGMNTEAFF
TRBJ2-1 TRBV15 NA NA TGTGCCACCAGCAGAGATATGGAAAACTCACAGTTCTTC CATSRDMENSQFF
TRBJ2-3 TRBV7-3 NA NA TGTGCCAGCAGCTTAACCCGCAGGGGACGCACAGATACGCAGTATTTT CASSLTRRGRTDTQYF
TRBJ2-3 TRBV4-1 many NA TGCGCCAGCAGCCAGGAGGCGGGAGATACGCAGTATTTT CASSQEAGDTQYF
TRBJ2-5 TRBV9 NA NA TGTGCCAGCAGCATGGAACAGGGAAGAGAGACCCAGTACTTC CASSMEQGRETQYF
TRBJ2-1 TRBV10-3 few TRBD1 TGTGCCACGAGGGACAGCGGCAATGAGCAGTTCTTC CATRDSGNEQFF
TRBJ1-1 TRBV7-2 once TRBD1 TGTGCCAGCAACTTAGATGGCAGGGGGAAAGACACTGAAGCTTTCTTT CASNLDGRGKDTEAFF
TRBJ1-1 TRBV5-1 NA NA TGCGCCAGCAGCCCCTCTTCAGCCATGAACACTGAAGCTTTCTTT CASSPSSAMNTEAFF
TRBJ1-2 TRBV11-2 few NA TGTGCCAGCAGCCCTAGCGGAACGGCTGGCTACACCTTC CASSPSGTAGYTF
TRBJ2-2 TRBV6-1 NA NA TGTGCCAGCAGCACGTTGACAGGGAACACCGGGGAGCTGTTTTTT CASSTLTGNTGELFF
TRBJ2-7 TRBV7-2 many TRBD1 TGTGCCAGCAGCTTAGCGCGAGACAGGGGTAGCAACGAGCAGTACTTC CASSLARDRGSNEQYF
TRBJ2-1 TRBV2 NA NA TGTGCCAGCGAAAACGGACCAAACAATGAGCAGTTCTTC CASENGPNNEQFF
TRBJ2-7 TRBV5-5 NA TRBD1 TGTGCCAGCAGCTCTAAACAGGGGCCCGCGGAGCAGTACTTC CASSSKQGPAEQYF
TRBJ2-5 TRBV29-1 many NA TGCAGCGTTGCGAGGGGGGCACAAGAGACCCAGTACTTC CSVARGAQETQYF
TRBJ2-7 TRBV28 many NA TGTGCCAGCAGTTTACGACGTCAGGGGTACGAGCAGTACTTC CASSLRRQGYEQYF
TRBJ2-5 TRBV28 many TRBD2 TGTGCCAGCAGTTTAGGGGGACTAGCGGAAGAGACCCAGTACTTC CASSLGGLAEETQYF
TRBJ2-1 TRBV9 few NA TGTGCCAGCAGCTTTAGCGAAAGCTCCTACAATGAGCAGTTCTTC CASSFSESSYNEQFF
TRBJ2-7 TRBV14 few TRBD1 TGTGCCAGCAGCCAAGAAGGGACAGGGTTGGGCGAGCAGTACTTC CASSQEGTGLGEQYF
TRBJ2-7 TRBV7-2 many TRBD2 TGTGCCAGCAGGGAAGCGGGAAACTACGAGCAGTACTTC CASREAGNYEQYF
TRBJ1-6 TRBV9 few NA TGTGCCAGCAGCCCCCGCGGCAGCTATAATTCACCCCTCCACTTT CASSPRGSYNSPLHF
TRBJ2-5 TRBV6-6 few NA TGTGCCAGCAGTTCCGTTGTGGAGGGCGAGACCCAGTACTTC CASSSVVEGETQYF
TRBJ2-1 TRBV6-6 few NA TGTGCCAGCAGCGACGGGCCCGAGGGGCCTGGGAATGAGCAGTTCTTC CASSDGPEGPGNEQFF
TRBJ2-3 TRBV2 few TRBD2 TGTGCCAGCAGTGAGCGTTTTAGGACGGGAGGGCCTATAGATACGCAGTATTTT CASSERFRTGGPIDTQYF
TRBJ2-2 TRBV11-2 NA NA TGTGCCAGCAGCGACAGACCAGAGAACACCGGGGAGCTGTTTTTT CASSDRPENTGELFF
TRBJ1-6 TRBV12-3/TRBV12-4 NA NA TGTGCCAGCAGGTACTGGGTGGGGAATTCACCCCTCCACTTT CASRYWVGNSPLHF
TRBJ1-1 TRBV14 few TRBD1 TGTGCCAGCAGCCAACTTGGACAGGGAGGTCGAGGGCGGAACACTGAAGCTTTCTTT CASSQLGQGGRGRNTEAFF
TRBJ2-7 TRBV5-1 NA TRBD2 TGCGCCAGCAGTCGGACTAGCGGCCGATACAATGAGCAGTACTTC CASSRTSGRYNEQYF
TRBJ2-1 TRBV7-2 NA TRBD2 TGTGCCAGCAGCTCCTCGCCTAGCGGGAGTCAATACGAGCAGTTCTTC CASSSSPSGSQYEQFF
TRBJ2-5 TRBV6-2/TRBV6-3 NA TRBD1 TGTGCCAGCAGAGAAACAGGGGGCAGCAACAATGAGCAGTACTTC CASRETGGSNNEQYF
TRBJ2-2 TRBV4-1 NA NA TGCGCCAGCAGCCAAAGTCTAGCCTTGAACACCGGGGAGCTGTTTTTT CASSQSLALNTGELFF
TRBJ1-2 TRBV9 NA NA TGTGCCAGCAGCGGATCCGGGACGGTCTATGGCTACACCTTC CASSGSGTVYGYTF
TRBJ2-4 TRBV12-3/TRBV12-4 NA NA TGTGCCAGCAGGCAAACTCGGACGGACATTCAGTACTTC CASRQTRTDIQYF
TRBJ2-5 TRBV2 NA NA TGTGCCAGCAGCGCCCGGGACCAAGCCCAAGAGACCCAGTACTTC CASSARDQAQETQYF
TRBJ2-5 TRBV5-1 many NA TGCGCCAGCAGCGGAGGGACACTCCAAGAGACCCAGTACTTC CASSGGTLQETQYF
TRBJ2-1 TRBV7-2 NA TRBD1 TGTGCCAGCAGCTTAGGCAGGGGGCGCGGAGTCTACGAGCAGTTCTTC CASSLGRGRGVYEQFF
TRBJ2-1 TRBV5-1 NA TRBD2 TGCGCCAGCAGCTTTTCTAGCGGGGGGGCCGCGGTAGGAGATGAGCAGTTCTTC CASSFSSGGAAVGDEQFF